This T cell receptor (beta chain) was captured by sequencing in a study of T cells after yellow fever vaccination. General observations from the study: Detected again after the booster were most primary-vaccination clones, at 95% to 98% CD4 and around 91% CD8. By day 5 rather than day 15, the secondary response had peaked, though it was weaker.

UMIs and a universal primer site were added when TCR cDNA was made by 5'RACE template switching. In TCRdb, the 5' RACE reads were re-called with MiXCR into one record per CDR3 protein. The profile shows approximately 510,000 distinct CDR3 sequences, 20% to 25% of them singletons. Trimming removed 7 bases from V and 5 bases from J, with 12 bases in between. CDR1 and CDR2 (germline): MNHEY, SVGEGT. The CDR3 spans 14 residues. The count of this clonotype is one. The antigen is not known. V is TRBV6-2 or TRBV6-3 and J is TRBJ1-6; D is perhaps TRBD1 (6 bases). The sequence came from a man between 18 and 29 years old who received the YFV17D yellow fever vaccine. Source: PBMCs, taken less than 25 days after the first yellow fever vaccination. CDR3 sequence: CASKEDSHNSPLHF. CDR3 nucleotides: TGTGCCAGCAAAGAGGACAGTCATAATTCACCCCTCCACTTT.